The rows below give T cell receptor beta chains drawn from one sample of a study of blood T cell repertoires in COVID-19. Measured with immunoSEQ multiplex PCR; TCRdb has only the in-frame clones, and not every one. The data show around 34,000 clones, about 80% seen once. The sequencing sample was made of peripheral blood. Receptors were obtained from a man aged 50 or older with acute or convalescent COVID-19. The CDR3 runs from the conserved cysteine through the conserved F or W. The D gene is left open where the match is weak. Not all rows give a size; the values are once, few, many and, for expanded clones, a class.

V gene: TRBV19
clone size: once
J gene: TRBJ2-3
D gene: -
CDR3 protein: CASTTWGLGTDTQYF
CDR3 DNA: TGTGCCAGTACCACTTGGGGACTCGGCACAGATACGCAGTATTTT

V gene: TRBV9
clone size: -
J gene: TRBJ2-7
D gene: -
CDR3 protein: CASSVTGSVDYEQYF
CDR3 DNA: TGTGCCAGCAGCGTAACCGGTTCGGTCGATTACGAGCAGTACTTC

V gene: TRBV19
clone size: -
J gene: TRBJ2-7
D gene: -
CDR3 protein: CATGGTDAYEQYF
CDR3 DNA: TGTGCCACCGGCGGGACAGACGCATACGAGCAGTACTTC

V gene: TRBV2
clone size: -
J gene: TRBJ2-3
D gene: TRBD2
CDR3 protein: CASIPGLAGDTQYF
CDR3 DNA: TGTGCCAGCATCCCCGGACTAGCGGGAGATACGCAGTATTTT

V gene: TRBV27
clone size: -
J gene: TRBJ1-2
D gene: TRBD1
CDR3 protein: CASRSAQGEWGYTF
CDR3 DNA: TGTGCCAGCAGGTCCGCCCAGGGGGAGTGGGGCTACACCTTC

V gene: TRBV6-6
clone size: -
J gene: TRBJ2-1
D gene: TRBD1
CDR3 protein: CASSYGGQYNEQFF
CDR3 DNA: TGTGCCAGCAGTTACGGGGGACAGTACAATGAGCAGTTCTTC

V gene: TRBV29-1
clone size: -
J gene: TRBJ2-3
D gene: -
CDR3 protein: CSVAERRTDTQYF
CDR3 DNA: TGCAGCGTGGCGGAACGGCGGACAGATACGCAGTATTTT

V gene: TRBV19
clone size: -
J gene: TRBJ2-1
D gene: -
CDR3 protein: CASSATSSPDEQFF
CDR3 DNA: TGTGCCAGTAGTGCAACTAGTTCCCCTGATGAGCAGTTCTTC

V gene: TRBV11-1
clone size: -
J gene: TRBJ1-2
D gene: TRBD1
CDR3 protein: CASSMGQGDGYTF
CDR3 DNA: TGTGCCAGCAGCATGGGACAGGGAGACGGCTACACCTTC

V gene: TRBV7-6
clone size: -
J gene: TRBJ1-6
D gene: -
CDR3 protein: CASSLAGGGLDNSPLHF
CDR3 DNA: TGTGCCAGCAGCTTAGCGGGCGGGGGTCTGGATAATTCACCCCTCCACTTT

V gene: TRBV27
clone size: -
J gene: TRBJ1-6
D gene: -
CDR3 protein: CASSLSHRLSYNSPLHF
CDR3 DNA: TGTGCCAGCAGTTTATCCCACCGACTTTCCTATAATTCACCCCTCCACTTT

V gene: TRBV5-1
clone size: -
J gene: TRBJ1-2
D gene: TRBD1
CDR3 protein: CASSLEGQGSYTF
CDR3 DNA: TGCGCCAGCAGCTTGGAGGGACAGGGAAGCTACACCTTC

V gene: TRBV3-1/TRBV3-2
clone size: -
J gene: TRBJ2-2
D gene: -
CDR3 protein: CASSQDLALANTGELFF
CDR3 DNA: TGTGCCAGCAGCCAAGATTTGGCCCTCGCGAACACCGGGGAGCTGTTTTTT

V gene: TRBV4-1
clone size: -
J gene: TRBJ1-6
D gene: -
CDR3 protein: CASSQTGLSASPLHF
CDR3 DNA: TGCGCCAGCAGCCAAACGGGACTTTCCGCTTCACCCCTCCACTTT

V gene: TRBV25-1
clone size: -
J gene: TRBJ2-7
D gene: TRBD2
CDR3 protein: CASRGGYEQYF
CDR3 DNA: TGTGCCAGCAGGGGGGGGTACGAGCAGTACTTC

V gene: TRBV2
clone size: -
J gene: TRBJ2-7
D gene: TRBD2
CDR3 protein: CASSPTSGGYEQYF
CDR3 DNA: TGTGCCAGCAGTCCAACTAGCGGGGGCTACGAGCAGTACTTC

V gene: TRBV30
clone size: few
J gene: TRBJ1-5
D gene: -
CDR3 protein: CAWSVLQGRGFSNQPQHF
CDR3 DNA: TGTGCCTGGAGTGTACTCCAGGGGAGGGGGTTTAGCAATCAGCCCCAGCATTTT

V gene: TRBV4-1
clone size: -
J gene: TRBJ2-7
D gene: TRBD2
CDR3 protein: CASSLGTSGGSYEQYF
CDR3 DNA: TGCGCCAGCAGCCTAGGGACTAGCGGAGGATCCTACGAGCAGTACTTC

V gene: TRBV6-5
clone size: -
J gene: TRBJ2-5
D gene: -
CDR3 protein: CATLTYEETQYF
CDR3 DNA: TGTGCCACATTGACTTACGAAGAGACCCAGTACTTC

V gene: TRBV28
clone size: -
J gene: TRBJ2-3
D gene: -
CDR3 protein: CASSGLEDTQYF
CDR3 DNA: TGTGCCAGCAGTGGCCTGGAGGATACGCAGTATTTT

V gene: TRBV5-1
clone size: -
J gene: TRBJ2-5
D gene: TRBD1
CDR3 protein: CASSFSGTGETQYF
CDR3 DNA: TGCGCCAGCAGTTTCTCCGGGACAGGGGAGACCCAGTACTTC

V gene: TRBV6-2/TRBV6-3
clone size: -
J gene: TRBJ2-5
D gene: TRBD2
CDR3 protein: CASSGTSGFLETQYF
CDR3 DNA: TGTGCCAGCAGCGGGACTAGCGGATTTTTGGAGACCCAGTACTTC

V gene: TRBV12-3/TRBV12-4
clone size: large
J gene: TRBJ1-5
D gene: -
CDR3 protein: CASTMGGSQPQHF
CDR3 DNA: TGTGCCAGCACCATGGGCGGGTCACAGCCCCAGCATTTT

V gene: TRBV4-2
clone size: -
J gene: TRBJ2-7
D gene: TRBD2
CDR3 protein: CASSQDAGGPSYEQYF
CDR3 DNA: TGTGCCAGCAGCCAAGATGCGGGGGGGCCATCCTACGAGCAGTACTTC

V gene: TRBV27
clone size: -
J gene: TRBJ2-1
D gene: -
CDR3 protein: CASRTWRPSYNEQFF
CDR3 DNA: TGTGCCAGCAGGACGTGGCGGCCCTCCTACAATGAGCAGTTCTTC

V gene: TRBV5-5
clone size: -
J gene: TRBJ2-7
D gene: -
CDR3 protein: CASSLVPSGRYEQYF
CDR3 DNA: TGTGCCAGCAGCTTGGTGCCAAGCGGACGCTACGAGCAGTACTTC

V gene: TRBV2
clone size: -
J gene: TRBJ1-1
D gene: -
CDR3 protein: CASSPDSNTEAFF
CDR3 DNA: TGTGCCAGCAGTCCCGACAGTAACACTGAAGCTTTCTTT

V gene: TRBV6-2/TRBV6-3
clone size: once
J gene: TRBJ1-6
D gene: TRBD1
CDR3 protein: CASSFPGQGLYSPLHF
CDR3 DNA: TGTGCCAGCAGTTTTCCGGGACAGGGACTTTATTCACCCCTCCACTTT

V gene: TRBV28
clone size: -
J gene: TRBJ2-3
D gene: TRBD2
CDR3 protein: CASSSPRLAGGPDTQYF
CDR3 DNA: TGTGCCAGCAGTTCTCCTCGACTAGCGGGAGGTCCAGATACGCAGTATTTT

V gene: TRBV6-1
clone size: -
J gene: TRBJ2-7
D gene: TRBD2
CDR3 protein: CASSDRWGGSNSYEQYF
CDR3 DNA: TGTGCCAGCAGTGATCGGTGGGGCGGGAGCAACTCCTACGAGCAGTACTTC

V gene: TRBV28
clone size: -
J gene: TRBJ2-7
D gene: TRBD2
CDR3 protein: CASSPGTSGRREQYF
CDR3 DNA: TGTGCCAGCAGTCCAGGGACTAGCGGGAGACGGGAGCAGTACTTC

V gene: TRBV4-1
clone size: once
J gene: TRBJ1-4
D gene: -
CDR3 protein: CASSQVDNSGEKLFF
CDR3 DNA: TGCGCCAGCAGCCAAGTAGATAATTCGGGGGAAAAACTGTTTTTT

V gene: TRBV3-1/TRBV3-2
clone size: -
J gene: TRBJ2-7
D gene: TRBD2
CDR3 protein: CASSQETSGAPYEQYF
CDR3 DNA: TGTGCCAGCAGCCAAGAGACGAGCGGGGCCCCCTACGAGCAGTACTTC

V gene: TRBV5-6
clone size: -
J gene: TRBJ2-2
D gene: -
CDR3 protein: CASTGDYFSTGELFF
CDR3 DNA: TGTGCCAGCACCGGCGACTATTTCTCCACCGGGGAGCTGTTTTTT

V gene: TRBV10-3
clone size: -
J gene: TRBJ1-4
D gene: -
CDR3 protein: CAISESARGAREKLFF
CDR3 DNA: TGTGCCATCAGTGAGTCAGCGCGGGGGGCAAGGGAAAAACTGTTTTTT

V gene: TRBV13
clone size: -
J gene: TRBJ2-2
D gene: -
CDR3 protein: CASSTQAGELFF
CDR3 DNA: TGTGCCAGCAGCACCCAAGCGGGGGAGCTGTTTTTT

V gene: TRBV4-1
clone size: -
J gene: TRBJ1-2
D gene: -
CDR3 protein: CASSQYDGNYGYTF
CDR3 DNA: TGCGCCAGCAGCCAATATGACGGGAACTATGGCTACACCTTC

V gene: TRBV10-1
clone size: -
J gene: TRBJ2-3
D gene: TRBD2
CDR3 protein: CASSPLAGATDTQYF
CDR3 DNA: TGCGCCAGCAGTCCTTTAGCGGGGGCCACAGATACGCAGTATTTT

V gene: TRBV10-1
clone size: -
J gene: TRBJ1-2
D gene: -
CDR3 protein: CASSESTSYGYTF
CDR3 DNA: TGCGCCAGCAGTGAGTCTACAAGTTATGGCTACACCTTC

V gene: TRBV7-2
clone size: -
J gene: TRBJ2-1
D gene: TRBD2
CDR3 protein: CASSLASGRADEQFF
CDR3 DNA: TGTGCCAGCAGCTTAGCTAGCGGGAGGGCTGATGAGCAGTTCTTC